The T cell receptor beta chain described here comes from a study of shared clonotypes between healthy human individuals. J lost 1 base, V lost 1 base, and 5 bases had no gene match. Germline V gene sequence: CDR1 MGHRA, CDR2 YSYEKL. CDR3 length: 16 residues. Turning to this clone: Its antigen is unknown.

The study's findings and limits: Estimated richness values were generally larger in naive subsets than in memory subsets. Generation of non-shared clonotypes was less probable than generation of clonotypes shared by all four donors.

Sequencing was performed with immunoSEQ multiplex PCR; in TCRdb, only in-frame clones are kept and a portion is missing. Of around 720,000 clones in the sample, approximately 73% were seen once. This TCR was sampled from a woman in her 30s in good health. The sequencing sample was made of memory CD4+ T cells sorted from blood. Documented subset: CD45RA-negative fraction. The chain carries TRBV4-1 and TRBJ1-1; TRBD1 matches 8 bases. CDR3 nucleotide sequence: TGCGCCAGCAGCCAAGTTCTACAGGGGGGGAACACTGAAGCTTTCTTT. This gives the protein CASSQVLQGGNTEAFF.